These 30 T cell receptor beta chains came from one sample sequenced in a study of T cell changes during pregnancy in multiple sclerosis. Using immunoSEQ multiplex PCR, the repertoire was profiled, and TCRdb retains in-frame clones only, with some absent. The sample records fewer than 45,000 clones, roughly nine tenths being singletons. This specimen consisted of CD4+ T cells from peripheral blood mononuclear cells, obtained in the second trimester of pregnancy. These receptors came from a female donor in good health, enrolled as a control in a pregnancy study.

The V gene is TRBV5-1, the J gene TRBJ1-1; no clear D gene. The CDR3 loop spans 13 amino acids. Germline V CDR1 and CDR2: SGHRS, YFSETQ. V was pared by 0 bases and J by 4 bases, with 7 bases between. The CDR3 region is CASSLVRGTEAFF. The CDR3 DNA reads as TGCGCCAGCAGCTTGGTCAGAGGCACTGAAGCTTTCTTT. The full variable domain, in which reference TRBV5-1 and TRBJ1-1 provide the parts outside the CDR3, is KAGVTQTPRYLIKTRGQQVTLSCSPISGHRSVSWYQQTPGQGLQFLFEYFSETQRNKGNFPGRFSGRQFSNSRSEMNVSTLELGDSALYLCASSLVRGTEAFFGQGTRLTVV.

V usage is TRBV9 and J usage is TRBJ2-1, with 7 bases lining up with TRBD1. Germline-derived CDR1 and CDR2 are SGDLS and YYNGEE. CDR3 length equals 14 residues. V shed 4 bases, J shed 11 bases, and the junction held 12 bases outside the gene matches. CDR3 residues: CASSFTGEGRKQFF. In DNA, the CDR3 is TGTGCCAGCAGCTTCACAGGGGAAGGTAGAAAGCAGTTCTTC.

This chain uses TRBV4-1 with TRBJ2-1, with 12 bases matching TRBD2. Trimming took 4 bases from V and 6 from J; bases not matched to a gene: 7. The CDR3 has 16 amino acids. CDR1 is MGHRA and CDR2 is YSYEKL in the germline V gene. The DNA for the CDR3 is TGCGCCAGCAGCCCTCTAACTAGCGGGGGGACCAATGAGCAGTTCTTC. Amino acids: CASSPLTSGGTNEQFF.

This chain joins TRBV18 and TRBJ1-5; TRBD1 matches at 8 bases. The CDR3 is 14 residues long. V shed 3 bases and J 7 bases; nucleotides not matched to a gene: 5. Germline CDR1 reads KGHSH; CDR2 reads LQKENI. The CDR3 here is CASSPGQGGQPQHF. The CDR3 DNA reads TGTGCCAGCTCACCTGGACAGGGAGGCCAGCCCCAGCATTTT.

The chain links TRBV28 to TRBJ1-5; D is possibly TRBD1 (5 bases). CDR1 MDHEN and CDR2 SYDVKM come from the germline V gene. Trimming took off 3 bases at V and 7 bases at J, with 22 bases between the two ends. This CDR3 is 17 amino acids long. CDR3 in DNA: TGTGCCAGCAGTTTGCCGGGGGTAAGCGGAGTCCGCCAGCCCCAGCATTTT. It specifies CASSLPGVSGVRQPQHF.

The chain employs TRBV5-1 and TRBJ1-2, with TRBD1 matching 9 bases. Germline-derived CDR1 and CDR2 are SGHRS and YFSETQ. The CDR3 loop spans 15 amino acids. J gave up 3 bases and V 0 bases, and 3 bases lay outside the gene matches. CDR3 in DNA: TGCGCCAGCAGCTTGGTGGGACAGGGAGACTATGGCTACACCTTC. Translating gives CASSLVGQGDYGYTF.

This clone appeared a single time. The chain has TRBV7-2 and TRBJ1-4, with 7 bases fitting TRBD1. Trimming at V came to 3 bases and at J to 3 bases, leaving 4 bases not matched to a gene. CDR1 is SGHTA and CDR2 is FQGNSA in the germline V gene. The CDR3 length is 15 residues. CDR3 sequence: CASSFSGGPNEKLFF. The CDR3 bases are TGTGCCAGCAGCTTCTCAGGGGGTCCTAATGAAAAACTGTTTTTT.

The rearrangement links TRBV5-1 to TRBJ2-3; no clear D. Trimming pared 3 bases from V and 0 bases from J, leaving 11 bases between. This CDR3 has 15 amino acids. Germline loops: CDR1 SGHRS, CDR2 YFSETQ. The CDR3 coding sequence is TGCGCCAGCAGCTCCCGACTGGATAGCACAGATACGCAGTATTTT. Protein sequence: CASSSRLDSTDTQYF.

This clone was seen a single time. The chain employs TRBV2 and TRBJ2-5; TRBD2 matches 9 bases. CDR1 is SNHLY, CDR2 FYNNEI, per germline. This CDR3 contains 14 residues. Losses at the gene ends were 11 bases for V and 5 bases for J; bases not matched to a gene: 12. For the CDR3, the DNA is TGTGCCGGAGGGGCTAGCGGGGAAAGGGAGACCCAGTACTTC. Its translation is CAGGASGERETQYF.

For the CDR3, the DNA is TGCGCCAGCAGTGCTACCGGGACAGGTGAAGCTTTCTTT. This codes for CASSATGTGEAFF. J is TRBJ1-1 and V is TRBV10-1, with 8 bases aligning to TRBD1. Germline-derived CDR1 and CDR2 are WNHNN and SYGVQD (reference sequence). V gave up 4 bases and J gave up 7 bases; unmatched junction bases: 5. The CDR3 spans 13 residues.

The genes are TRBV27 and TRBJ2-7; the D is unclear. V lost 8 bases to trimming and J lost 0 bases, with 14 bases between them. There are 14 residues in the CDR3. Germline V gene data show CDR1 as MNHEY and CDR2 as SMNVEV (reference sequence). Here the CDR3 reads CASWALTGSYEQYF. The CDR3 DNA reads TGTGCCAGCTGGGCTTTAACTGGCTCCTACGAGCAGTACTTC.

This clone was detected once. This chain connects TRBV5-6 to TRBJ2-2; D possibly corresponds to TRBD2 (6 bases). Trimming removed 0 bases from V and 1 base from J, with 16 bases in between. Germline loops: CDR1 SGHDT, CDR2 YYEEEE. This CDR3 spans 18 amino acids. The CDR3 region is CASSLGERRLGNTGELFF. CDR3 nucleotide sequence: TGTGCCAGCAGCTTGGGTGAACGAAGACTAGGGAACACCGGGGAGCTGTTTTTT.

This chain joins TRBV15 and TRBJ2-1; 11 nucleotides line up with TRBD2. In germline, CDR1 is LNHNV, CDR2 YYDKDF (reference sequence). This CDR3 comprises 19 residues. The J segment lost 5 bases and the V segment lost 0 bases, leaving 12 bases of the junction unmatched. The CDR3 loop is CATSRDKASGRLLDNEQFF. The CDR3 DNA reads TGTGCCACCAGCAGAGATAAGGCTAGCGGGAGGCTATTAGACAATGAGCAGTTCTTC.

The gene calls are TRBV5-6 and TRBJ1-4; tentatively, D is TRBD1 (5 bases). Looked up from germline, CDR1 is SGHDT and CDR2 is YYEEEE. V gave up 3 bases and J gave up 3 bases, with 9 bases separating them. There are 14 residues in the CDR3. CDR3 DNA sequence: TGTGCCAGCAGCTCAGGGAGGTCTAATGAAAAACTGTTTTTT. Translation: CASSSGRSNEKLFF.

The chain has TRBV6-5 and TRBJ1-6; D is ambiguous. The CDR3 is 14 amino acids. Germline assignment: CDR1 MNHEY and CDR2 SVGAGI. V was pared by 7 bases and J by 9 bases, with 16 bases between. This chain's CDR3 is CASTQGGISSPLHF. In DNA, the CDR3 is TGTGCCAGCACCCAAGGAGGTATCAGTTCACCCCTCCACTTT.

The V gene is TRBV6-1, the J gene TRBJ1-5; D gene unclear. Germline values: CDR1 MNHNS, CDR2 SASEGT. V lost 6 bases and J 2 bases, leaving 14 bases between the germline ends. The CDR3 is 15 residues long. The CDR3 DNA reads as TGTGCCAGCAGCCTGTTATCGGGAGGCAATCAGCCCCAGCATTTT. The encoded protein is CASSLLSGGNQPQHF.

This chain uses TRBV7-2 with TRBJ1-1; D is uncertain. Germline V gene lookup returns CDR1 SGHTA and CDR2 FQGNSA. The CDR3 is made up of 14 amino acids. V was pared by 5 bases and J by 3 bases, with 13 bases between. CDR3 nucleotide sequence: TGTGCCAGCAGCATCTCAGTGATGGACACTGAAGCTTTCTTT. Protein: CASSISVMDTEAFF.

This sequence joins TRBV11-2 and TRBJ1-4; 8 bases are a match to TRBD1. Losses at the gene ends were 1 base for V and 2 bases for J; bases not matched to a gene: 6. Germline lookup yields CDR1 SGHAT and CDR2 FQNNGV. This CDR3 spans 17 amino acids. This chain's CDR3 is CASSLVRGRFTNEKLFF. The CDR3 DNA is TGTGCCAGCAGCTTAGTCAGGGGGCGCTTCACTAATGAAAAACTGTTTTTT.

The CDR3 DNA sequence: TGTGCCAGCAGCCAAGATTATTCGGGACAGGAGCCTCAAGAGACCCAGTACTTC. This codes for CASSQDYSGQEPQETQYF. V is TRBV14 and J is TRBJ2-5; 8 nucleotides line up with TRBD1. Germline V gene sequence: CDR1 SGHDN, CDR2 FVKESK. J gave up 2 bases and V 0 bases, and 11 bases lay outside the gene matches. The CDR3 covers 18 residues. Supplemented by reference TRBV14 and TRBJ2-5, the full variable domain reads EAGVTQFPSHSVIEKGQTVTLRCDPISGHDNLYWYRRVMGKEIKFLLHFVKESKQDESGMPNNRFLAERTGGTYSTLKVQPAELEDSGVYFCASSQDYSGQEPQETQYFGPGTRLLVL.

This clone was recorded a few times. The chain couples TRBV7-9 to TRBJ2-3; 9 positions agree with TRBD1. V lost 5 bases, J lost 3 bases, and 6 bases stayed unmatched. This CDR3 has 15 amino acids. CDR1 SEHNR and CDR2 FQNEAQ come from the germline V gene (reference sequence). In DNA form, the CDR3 reads TGTGCCAGCAGCCCACAGGGGGCGATGACAGATACGCAGTATTTT. Translated: CASSPQGAMTDTQYF.

V usage is TRBV5-1 and J usage is TRBJ2-1; D unclear. The CDR3 has 14 residues. Trimming stripped 0 bases from V and 8 bases from J, with 12 bases between. Germline assignment: CDR1 SGHRS and CDR2 YFSETQ. The CDR3 protein is CASSLDLRNYEQFF. Here the CDR3 DNA reads TGCGCCAGCAGCTTGGATCTCAGAAATTATGAGCAGTTCTTC.

In this sample, this clone turned up once. The chain joins TRBV2 to TRBJ2-2; 7 nucleotides agree with TRBD1. The J segment lost 4 bases and the V segment lost 1 base, leaving 6 bases of the junction unmatched. The germline gives CDR1 SNHLY, CDR2 FYNNEI. This CDR3 spans 16 amino acids. The DNA for the CDR3 is TGTGCCAGCAGTGAAGGGTTGAGGGGGCTCACCGGGGAGCTGTTTTTT. Protein sequence: CASSEGLRGLTGELFF.

The rearrangement uses TRBV28 and TRBJ2-5, with TRBD2 matching 7 bases. Per germline, CDR1 MDHEN and CDR2 SYDVKM. The ends lost 6 bases at V and 5 bases at J; junction bases unmatched: 9. This CDR3 is 14 amino acids long. CDR3 in amino acids: CASRVAGVWETQYF. The CDR3 DNA reads TGTGCCAGCAGGGTGGCGGGAGTATGGGAGACCCAGTACTTC.

The gene calls are TRBV9 and TRBJ2-4; D gene ambiguous. This CDR3 contains 15 residues. Trimming removed 3 bases from V and 3 bases from J, with 13 bases in between. Germline loops: CDR1 SGDLS, CDR2 YYNGEE. CDR3 in amino acids: CASSDRLSNKNIQYF. The CDR3 DNA sequence: TGTGCCAGCAGCGACCGACTGTCCAACAAAAACATTCAGTACTTC.

V and J are TRBV4-2 and TRBJ2-7; D possibly corresponds to TRBD2 (6 bases). The CDR3 has 15 amino acids. CDR1 is LGHNA, CDR2 YNFKEQ, per germline. V was shortened by 0 bases and J by 0 bases, with 9 bases between the two germline ends. The CDR3 DNA reads TGTGCCAGCAGCCAAGAGTCCGGGAGCTCCTACGAGCAGTACTTC. This codes for CASSQESGSSYEQYF.

Worth noting for this clone: One end of the junction varies from germline; a read error may be responsible. The chain joins TRBV2 to TRBJ1-5; 8 nucleotides agree with TRBD1. The germline V gene has CDR1 SNHLY and CDR2 FYNNEI. The CDR3 has 13 residues. The CDR3 DNA sequence: TGTGCCAGCGGTGACAGGGGTATTCAGCCCCAGCATTTT. Protein sequence: CASGDRGIQPQHF.

V gene TRBV10-3 combines with J gene TRBJ2-3; 14 bases agree with TRBD2. This CDR3 has 16 amino acids. Per germline, CDR1 ENHRY and CDR2 SYGVKD. V shed 9 bases, J shed 3 bases, and the junction held 8 bases outside the gene matches. The CDR3 DNA reads TGTGCCATTCGACTAGCGGGGGGGCCGGGGACAGATACGCAGTATTTT. The encoded protein is CAIRLAGGPGTDTQYF.

CDR3: CASSPAGRSSYEQYF. CDR3 in DNA: TGTGCCAGCAGCCCCGCGGGACGGAGCTCCTACGAGCAGTACTTC. The rearrangement joins TRBV28 to TRBJ2-7; tentatively, D is TRBD2 (6 bases). Germline V gene lookup returns CDR1 MDHEN and CDR2 SYDVKM. The CDR3 loop spans 15 amino acids. V gave up 6 bases and J gave up 0 bases, with 15 bases separating them.

The V and J genes are TRBV11-1 and TRBJ2-3, with 13 bases matching TRBD2. After removal of 5 bases from V and 7 bases from J, the junction contained 9 bases not matched to a gene. The length of the CDR3 is 16 residues. Germline V lookup: CDR1 SGHAT, CDR2 FQDESV (reference sequence). Written as DNA, the CDR3 is TGTGCCAGCAGCCCCGGACTAGCGGGAGAGTGGAATACGCAGTATTTT. It translates to CASSPGLAGEWNTQYF.

The CDR3 reads CARWNNRRDRGNQPQHF. The CDR3 nucleotides read TGTGCCAGGTGGAATAACAGGAGGGACCGGGGCAATCAGCCCCAGCATTTT. The chain links TRBV27 to TRBJ1-5; D is possibly TRBD1 (5 bases). Germline CDR1 MNHEY, CDR2 SMNVEV (reference sequence). The CDR3 totals 17 residues. Trimming stripped 9 bases from V and 2 bases from J, with 23 bases between.